The 24 T cell receptor beta chains presented below share a single source sample, sequenced in a study of cytomegalovirus exposure and HLA in healthy donors. PCR employed 60 Vbeta and 13 Jbeta primers. Generated by immunoSEQ multiplex PCR, the TCRdb table keeps only in-frame clones and is missing some. The sample carries 200,000 to 250,000 clones, roughly 70% recorded once. What was sequenced was PBMCs. The origin of the receptors is a woman in her 30s in good health and CMV-seronegative.

This clone has only a few counts. This chain joins TRBV29-1 and TRBJ1-3; D is perhaps TRBD1 (5 bases). Germline V gene sequence: CDR1 SQVTM, CDR2 ANQGSEA. The ends were cut back, 2 bases at V and 6 bases at J, with 11 bases in the middle. The CDR3 runs 13 residues. The chain's CDR3 is CSVEPQGENTIYF. CDR3 DNA sequence: TGCAGCGTTGAACCCCAGGGTGAAAACACCATATATTTT. Full variable domain (outside the CDR3, taken from reference TRBV29-1 and TRBJ1-3): SAVISQKPSRDICQRGTSLTIQCQVDSQVTMMFWYRQQPGQSLTLIATANQGSEATYESGFVIDKFPISRPNLTFSTLTVSNMSPEDSSIYLCSVEPQGENTIYFGEGSWLTVV.

This clone was counted only a few times. The CDR3 DNA sequence: TGTGCCTGGAGTAGACTGCAATTCCAAGAGACCCAGTACTTC. It is translated as CAWSRLQFQETQYF. The V and J genes are TRBV30 and TRBJ2-5; D is ambiguous. The germline V gene encodes CDR1 GTSNPN and CDR2 SVGIG (reference sequence). Between the trimmed V and J ends, which lost 2 bases and 1 base, there was a span of 11 bases. CDR3 length equals 14 residues. Supplemented by reference TRBV30 and TRBJ2-5, the full variable domain reads SQTIHQWPATLVQPVGSPLSLECTVEGTSNPNLYWYRQAAGRGLQLLFYSVGIGQISSEVPQNLSASRPQDRQFILSSKKLLLSDSGFYLCAWSRLQFQETQYFGPGTRLLVL.

The J gene is TRBJ1-3, the V gene TRBV4-1; no clear D. CDR1 is MGHRA, CDR2 YSYEKL, per germline. The CDR3 runs 15 residues. Trimming took off 1 base at V and 0 bases at J, with 7 bases between the two ends. In DNA, the CDR3 is TGCGCCAGCAGCCAAGGAAGGAGCTCTGGAAACACCATATATTTT. The encoded protein is CASSQGRSSGNTIYF.

This chain uses TRBV21-1 with TRBJ2-1; the table names TRBD2, a call not compared with the DNA. TRBV21-1 is a listed pseudogene. This CDR3 has 13 residues. The CDR3 nucleotides are TGTGCCACCCTAGCGGAGGACTACAATGAGCAGTTCTTC. It specifies CATLAEDYNEQFF.

The CDR3 loop reads CASSLSPTSSYEQYF. CDR3 in DNA: TGCGCCAGCAGCTTAAGTCCTACGAGCTCCTACGAGCAGTACTTC. V and J are TRBV5-1 and TRBJ2-7, with D unresolved. CDR3 length: 15 residues. Trimming pared 2 bases from V and 0 bases from J, leaving 12 bases between. CDR1 and CDR2 from the germline V gene are SGHRS and YFSETQ. The variable domain in full, with the rest retrieved from reference TRBV5-1 and TRBJ2-7, is KAGVTQTPRYLIKTRGQQVTLSCSPISGHRSVSWYQQTPGQGLQFLFEYFSETQRNKGNFPGRFSGRQFSNSRSEMNVSTLELGDSALYLCASSLSPTSSYEQYFGPGTRLTVT.

The CDR3 DNA follows: TGTGCCATCGGGGAGGGAAATCAGCCCCAGCATTTT. Translating it yields CAIGEGNQPQHF. The rearrangement links TRBV10-3 to TRBJ1-5; no definite D call. Trimming removed 8 bases at V and 4 bases at J, with 9 bases between. The CDR3 covers 12 residues. Germline V gene lookup returns CDR1 ENHRY and CDR2 SYGVKD.

This clone has just a few counts. The rearrangement links TRBV4-1 to TRBJ2-5, with 10 nucleotides matching TRBD2. CDR1 is MGHRA, CDR2 YSYEKL, per germline. The junction had 2 bases not matched to a gene; V was cut back by 1 base and J by 3 bases. The CDR3 runs to 15 residues. CDR3 region: CASSQALAGEETQYF. CDR3 nucleotides: TGCGCCAGCAGCCAAGCCCTAGCGGGGGAAGAGACCCAGTACTTC.

This clone was counted only a few times. The V call is TRBV6-5, the J call TRBJ1-4; the match to TRBD1 covers 7 bases. Per germline, CDR1 MNHEY and CDR2 SVGAGI. V was pared by 6 bases and J by 10 bases, with 5 bases of the junction left unmatched. This CDR3 has 12 amino acids. For the CDR3, the DNA is TGTGCCAGCAGCCCCCAGGGGGTAAAACTGTTTTTT. Its protein is CASSPQGVKLFF.

This clone has only a few counts. The V call is TRBV6-1, the J call TRBJ2-3; a weak D match, TRBD2 (5 bases). CDR3 length: 14 residues. Germline loops: CDR1 MNHNS, CDR2 SASEGT. Trimming removed 4 bases from V and 5 bases from J, with 13 bases in between. CDR3 sequence (DNA): TGTGCCAGCAGTGCTGGTAGCGCGAAAGATACGCAGTATTTT. It translates to CASSAGSAKDTQYF.

This sequence joins TRBV19 and TRBJ2-3; D is tentatively TRBD1 or TRBD2 (9 bases each). Trimming took 4 bases from V and 1 from J, leaving 24 bases between them. There are 19 residues in the CDR3. CDR1 is LNHDA, CDR2 SQIVND, per germline (reference sequence). CDR3 in DNA: TGTGCCAGTAGTAGCGACAGGGGGTTGACTAGCGGCGGCACAGATACGCAGTATTTT. It translates to CASSSDRGLTSGGTDTQYF. Full variable domain (rest looked up from reference TRBV19 and TRBJ2-3): DGGITQSPKYLFRKEGQNVTLSCEQNLNHDAMYWYRQDPGQGLRLIYYSQIVNDFQKGDIAEGYSVSREKKESFPLTVTSAQKNPTAFYLCASSSDRGLTSGGTDTQYFGPGTRLTVL.

The chain has TRBV5-4 and TRBJ2-3; 9 bases agree with TRBD2. The CDR3 sequence is 17 residues long. Trimming cost V 3 bases and J 2 bases; bases outside gene matches: 10. The germline CDR1 and CDR2 sequences are SGHNT and YYREEE (reference sequence). CDR3 protein: CASSYSSGTIPTDTQYF. As DNA, the CDR3 is TGTGCCAGCAGCTATTCTAGCGGGACGATCCCCACAGATACGCAGTATTTT.

This chain uses TRBV30 with TRBJ2-1; no definite D call. The CDR3 is 16 residues long. V lost 2 bases, J lost 0 bases, and 14 bases lay in between. The germline V gene has CDR1 GTSNPN and CDR2 SVGIG (reference sequence). The CDR3 DNA reads TGTGCCTGGAGTCTTTCCCGCCGTAGCTCCTACAATGAGCAGTTCTTC. It translates to CAWSLSRRSSYNEQFF.

The V call is TRBV5-8, the J call TRBJ2-1, with 9 bases aligning to TRBD1. Trimming removed 4 bases from V and 8 bases from J; junction bases left unmatched: 7. The germline V gene encodes CDR1 SGHTS and CDR2 YDEGEE. The CDR3 covers 14 residues. This chain's CDR3 is CASSPGQGPYEQFF. The CDR3 nucleotides read TGTGCCAGCAGCCCGGGACAGGGTCCTTATGAGCAGTTCTTC.

Worth noting for this clone: A read error may produce the germline difference seen at one junction end. Within the sample, other DNA sequences also encode this same CDR3. This chain uses TRBV29-1 with TRBJ2-4, with 9 bases identical to TRBD1. CDR3 size: 13 residues. Germline CDR1 is SQVTM and CDR2 is ANQGSEA. The CDR3 bases are TGCACCGCGGGACAGGGAGAAGGAAACATCCAGTACTTC. This translates into CTAGQGEGNIQYF.

The chain carries TRBV5-1 and TRBJ2-7, with TRBD1 matching over 8 bases. Trimming took 3 bases from V and 2 from J; bases not matched to a gene: 7. This CDR3 contains 15 residues. From germline, CDR1 is SGHRS and CDR2 YFSETQ. CDR3 nucleotide sequence: TGCGCCAGCAGCTCGGGCGGGACAGGTGCCTACGAGCAGTACTTC. It yields the protein CASSSGGTGAYEQYF.

The CDR3 sequence: CASSSGQSIPYGYTF. The CDR3 coding sequence is TGTGCCAGCAGCTCGGGACAGTCGATACCGTATGGCTACACCTTC. This chain joins TRBV7-9 and TRBJ1-2; 7 nucleotides line up with TRBD1. Germline V CDR1 and CDR2: SEHNR, FQNEAQ (reference sequence). J was trimmed by 5 bases and V by 4 bases; bases with no gene match: 10. The CDR3 covers 15 residues.

V and J are TRBV11-3 and TRBJ2-2; 8 positions agree with TRBD1. Germline V lookup: CDR1 SGHNT, CDR2 YENEEA. The V segment lost 5 bases and the J segment 5 bases; nucleotides outside the gene matches: 7. There are 15 residues in the CDR3. CDR3 bases: TGTGCCAGCAGCACCTGGGACAGGCGAACCGGGGAGCTGTTTTTT. Protein sequence: CASSTWDRRTGELFF.

The chain joins TRBV11-2 to TRBJ2-3, with D perhaps TRBD1 (6 bases). Trimming shortened V by 6 bases and J by 3 bases, and 13 bases separated the two germline ends. The CDR3 length is 14 residues. The germline CDR1 and CDR2 sequences are SGHAT and FQNNGV. The CDR3 DNA sequence: TGTGCCAGCAGAACAGGGTTGGGTACAGATACGCAGTATTTT. Protein product: CASRTGLGTDTQYF.

This clone has just a few counts. This chain connects TRBV7-3 to TRBJ2-3; D perhaps matches TRBD1 (6 bases). Germline V gene data show CDR1 as SGHTA and CDR2 as FQGTGA. The CDR3 is 14 amino acids. Trimming took off 5 bases at V and 0 bases at J, with 9 bases between the two ends. CDR3 nucleotides: TGTGCCAGCAGCCAGGGACATAGCACAGATACGCAGTATTTT. Residues: CASSQGHSTDTQYF.

This chain uses TRBV5-1 with TRBJ2-3, with D possibly matching TRBD2 (5 bases). Germline CDR1 SGHRS, CDR2 YFSETQ. CDR3 length: 14 residues. V shed 1 base and J shed 2 bases, with 8 bases lying between them. In nucleotides, the CDR3 is TGCGCCAGCAGCTTGACCCTAGCCACAGATACGCAGTATTTT. Amino acids: CASSLTLATDTQYF.

J is TRBJ2-5 and V is TRBV6-5; tentatively, D is TRBD2 (6 bases). The J call may be faulty, since TRBJ2-7 better matches the DNA end. Germline CDR1 MNHEY, CDR2 SVGAGI. CDR3 length: 14 amino acids. The DNA for the CDR3 is TGTGCCAGCAGTTACTCTGGGACTCCTTTCGAGCAGTACTTC. Translated: CASSYSGTPFEQYF.

The chain employs TRBV10-2 and TRBJ1-6; possible D gene TRBD1, 6 bases. The CDR3 covers 20 residues. Germline V gives CDR1 WSHSY, CDR2 SAAADI. Trimming shortened V by 9 bases and J by 0 bases, and 27 bases separated the two germline ends. CDR3 residues: CARLPGHPKGVNSYNSPLHF. CDR3 DNA sequence: TGCGCCAGACTACCGGGACACCCTAAGGGGGTTAACTCCTATAATTCACCCCTCCACTTT.

The rearrangement joins TRBV9 to TRBJ2-1, with D perhaps TRBD2 (6 bases). The V end lost 4 bases, the J end lost 12 bases, and 26 bases lay between the germline ends. Germline V gene data show CDR1 as SGDLS and CDR2 as YYNGEE. This CDR3 contains 16 residues. DNA of the CDR3: TGTGCCAGCAGCCCAGGAGGGGTACCATACAATGACGGGCAGTTCTTC. Translation gives CASSPGGVPYNDGQFF. The whole variable domain, remainder taken from reference TRBV9 and TRBJ2-1, is DSGVTQTPKHLITATGQRVTLRCSPRSGDLSVYWYQQSLDQGLQFLIQYYNGEERAKGNILERFSAQQFPDLHSELNLSSLELGDSALYFCASSPGGVPYNDGQFFGPGTRLTVL.

The chain combines TRBV5-1 with TRBJ2-3; the match to TRBD1 covers 7 bases. Per germline, CDR1 SGHRS and CDR2 YFSETQ. This CDR3 is built from 14 residues. V was pared by 0 bases and J by 6 bases, with 4 bases of the junction left unmatched. The CDR3 is CASSLGQGPDTQYF. The CDR3 bases are TGCGCCAGCAGCTTGGGACAGGGTCCCGATACGCAGTATTTT.